The 10 T cell receptor beta chains given below trace back to one sample, sequenced in a study of blood T cell repertoires in COVID-19. TCRdb's copy holds only in-frame clones and misses some; the assay was immunoSEQ multiplex PCR. There are 150,000 to 200,000 clones in the sample; approximately 80% occur only once, and 12% to 15% lies in the top ten. Sequencing was performed on PBMCs or T cells enriched from blood (not recorded which). The receptor set was obtained from a man in his fifties or sixties who had recovered from COVID-19.

V gene TRBV6-1 combines with J gene TRBJ2-7; D not resolved. Germline loops: CDR1 MNHNS, CDR2 SASEGT. This CDR3 has 11 amino acids. V gave up 3 bases and J gave up 4 bases, with 4 bases separating them. This CDR3 is CASSDNYEQYF. The CDR3 DNA reads TGTGCCAGCAGTGACAATTACGAGCAGTACTTC.

V and J are TRBV27 and TRBJ2-3; 9 positions agree with TRBD1. The CDR3 spans 16 residues. The trim removed 3 bases at V and 1 base at J, leaving 5 bases unmatched. Germline loops: CDR1 MNHEY, CDR2 SMNVEV (reference sequence). The CDR3 here is CASSFHRGPGTDTQYF. The DNA of the CDR3 is TGTGCCAGCAGTTTTCACAGGGGGCCGGGCACAGATACGCAGTATTTT.

The rearrangement uses TRBV19 and TRBJ1-5; TRBD1 might be the D (6 bases). The V end was cut by 5 bases, the J end by 2 bases, with 10 bases between. The V gene's germline CDR1 is LNHDA and CDR2 SQIVND (reference sequence). The CDR3 runs to 14 residues. The CDR3 is CASSSGVGNQPQHF. CDR3 in DNA: TGTGCCAGTAGTTCAGGGGTTGGCAATCAGCCCCAGCATTTT.

This clone was counted once. This rearrangement joins TRBV3-1 (or the pseudogene TRBV3-2) to TRBJ1-2; 9 positions match TRBD1. Germline assignment: CDR1 LGHDT and CDR2 YNNKEL (reference sequence). V shed 2 bases, J shed 2 bases, and the junction held 6 bases outside the gene matches. The CDR3 totals 16 residues. This CDR3 reads CASSQQQGARNYGYTF. The CDR3 DNA sequence: TGTGCCAGCAGCCAACAACAGGGGGCGAGGAACTATGGCTACACCTTC.

This chain joins TRBV7-9 and TRBJ2-3; no definite D call. CDR1 and CDR2 (germline): SEHNR, FQNEAQ (reference sequence). CDR3 length equals 14 residues. The ends were cut back, 10 bases at V and 4 bases at J, with 18 bases in the middle. DNA of the CDR3: TGTGCCACCAGTCAATCCGGTGGGCCAGATACGCAGTATTTT. It is translated as CATSQSGGPDTQYF.

The V and J genes are TRBV18 and TRBJ1-5; 7 nucleotides align to TRBD1. The junction had 2 bases not matched to a gene; V was cut back by 8 bases and J by 4 bases. This CDR3 spans 12 amino acids. CDR1 and CDR2 (germline): KGHSH, LQKENI. CDR3 DNA sequence: TGTGCCAGCGGGACAGCTAATCAGCCCCAGCATTTT. This gives the protein CASGTANQPQHF.

This clone was observed a handful of times. The chain recombines TRBV4-2 with TRBJ2-7, with TRBD1 identical over 9 bases. The CDR3 consists of 14 residues. V shed 6 bases and J 2 bases; nucleotides not matched to a gene: 5. The germline V gene encodes CDR1 LGHNA and CDR2 YNFKEQ. In DNA form, the CDR3 reads TGTGCCAGCAGTCGGACAGGGGAGGCCTACGAGCAGTACTTC. Its translation: CASSRTGEAYEQYF.

The rearrangement links TRBV13 to TRBJ2-3; 7 bases fit TRBD1. CDR3 size: 16 residues. Germline values: CDR1 PRHDT, CDR2 FYEKMQ (reference sequence). The V and J ends lost 5 bases and 0 bases, in that order; junction bases with no gene match: 8. CDR3 loop: CASSSPQGDSTDTQYF. For the CDR3, the DNA is TGTGCCAGCAGCAGTCCTCAGGGGGATAGCACAGATACGCAGTATTTT.

The count of this clone is one. The chain uses TRBV30 and TRBJ1-1, with 8 bases identical to TRBD1. Trimming took 5 bases from V and 0 from J; bases not matched to a gene: 2. The CDR3 loop spans 13 amino acids. The germline CDR1 and CDR2 sequences are GTSNPN and SVGIG (reference sequence). This CDR3 is CAWDRGMNTEAFF. The CDR3 region has the DNA TGTGCCTGGGACAGGGGAATGAACACTGAAGCTTTCTTT.

This clone was seen only a few times. The rearrangement links TRBV5-1 to TRBJ2-2; D perhaps matches TRBD2 (6 bases). Germline assignment: CDR1 SGHRS and CDR2 YFSETQ. The length of the CDR3 is 16 residues. The V end lost 0 bases, the J end lost 1 base, and 10 bases lay between the germline ends. In DNA form, the CDR3 reads TGCGCCAGCAGCTTGGCTCGGCGGGGGAACACCGGGGAGCTGTTTTTT. Its translation: CASSLARRGNTGELFF.